This T cell receptor beta chain is drawn from a study of blood T cell repertoires in COVID-19. Study background: Collection of acute and convalescent COVID-19 samples took place in the United States, Italy and Spain. Sample material is recorded as cDNA or gDNA derived from T cells, B-cell-depleted T cells, or PBMCs.

Original data processing: Amplification from reference gene primers served as the basis for estimated nucleated cell counts. Repertoires were generated with immunoSEQ multiplex PCR, while TCRdb's copy carries only in-frame clones and drops some. That table furnishes V, J and clone size, whereas the DNA furnished D and trimming. The sample carries around 160,000 clones, approximately 91% recorded once. This clone was picked up a small number of times. The material sequenced was peripheral blood. This clonotype was obtained from a human donor in a cohort sampled during active COVID-19.

CDR3 in DNA: TGTGCCAGCAGCCAAGATGTCGCGGGCAAGCAGTACTTC. It translates to CASSQDVAGKQYF. The genes are TRBV3-1 (or the pseudogene TRBV3-2) and TRBJ2-7; TRBD2 might be the D (5 bases). Germline V gives CDR1 LGHDT, CDR2 YNNKEL (reference sequence). Trimming shortened V by 0 bases and J by 8 bases, and 11 bases separated the two germline ends. CDR3 length equals 13 residues.